Described below is a single T cell receptor (beta chain) sequence and its context. Its antigen is as yet unknown. The CDR3 contains 19 residues. Trimming took 4 bases from V and 4 from J; bases not matched to a gene: 15. Germline V lookup: CDR1 LGHNA, CDR2 YSLEER. This specimen belongs to a study of T cell responses to AZD1222 COVID-19 vaccine. The overall study: Second-dose recipients at about 4 or about 12 weeks were treated as one pooled group. General study findings and limits: Recipients of AZD1222 seropositive at baseline numbered only 5 to 7.

Generated by immunoSEQ multiplex PCR, the TCRdb table keeps only in-frame clones and is missing some. The sample yields 150,000 to 200,000 clones, almost 95% seen once. Source: peripheral blood, taken on day 0 of AZD1222 vaccination. The chain couples TRBV4-3 to TRBJ2-1; TRBD2 aligns across 11 bases. This receptor was identified in an adult in good health. The CDR3 is CASSLTPPGLAVGYNEQFF. The CDR3 region has the DNA TGCGCCAGCAGCCTAACGCCGCCGGGACTAGCGGTCGGGTACAATGAGCAGTTCTTC.